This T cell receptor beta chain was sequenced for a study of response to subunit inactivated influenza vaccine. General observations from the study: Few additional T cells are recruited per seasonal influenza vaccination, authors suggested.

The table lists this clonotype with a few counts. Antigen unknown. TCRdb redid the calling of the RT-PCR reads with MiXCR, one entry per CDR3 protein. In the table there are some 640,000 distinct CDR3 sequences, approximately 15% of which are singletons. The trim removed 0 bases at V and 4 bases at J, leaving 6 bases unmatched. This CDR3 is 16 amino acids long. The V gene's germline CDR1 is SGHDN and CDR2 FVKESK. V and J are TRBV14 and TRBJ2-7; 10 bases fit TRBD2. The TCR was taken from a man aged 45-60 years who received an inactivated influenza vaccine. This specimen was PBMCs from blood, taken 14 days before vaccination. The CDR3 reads CASSQDQGLAIYEQYF. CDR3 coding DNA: TGTGCCAGCAGCCAAGATCAGGGACTAGCGATATACGAGCAGTACTTC.